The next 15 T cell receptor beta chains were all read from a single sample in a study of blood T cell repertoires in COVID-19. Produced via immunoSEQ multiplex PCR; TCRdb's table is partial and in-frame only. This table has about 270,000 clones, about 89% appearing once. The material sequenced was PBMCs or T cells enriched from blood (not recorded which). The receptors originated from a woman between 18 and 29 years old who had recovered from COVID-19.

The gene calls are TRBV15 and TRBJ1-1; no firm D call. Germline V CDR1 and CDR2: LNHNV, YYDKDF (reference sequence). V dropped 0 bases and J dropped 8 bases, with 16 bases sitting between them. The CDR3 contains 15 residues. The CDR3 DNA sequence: TGTGCCACCAGCAGAGATTCAGAGGGCGTGACAGAAGCTTTCTTT. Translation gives CATSRDSEGVTEAFF.

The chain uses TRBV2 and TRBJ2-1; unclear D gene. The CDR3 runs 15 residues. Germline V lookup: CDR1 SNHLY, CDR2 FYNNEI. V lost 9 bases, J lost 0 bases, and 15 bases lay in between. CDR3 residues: CASTRRGSSYNEQFF. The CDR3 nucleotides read TGTGCCAGTACCCGACGCGGCAGCTCCTACAATGAGCAGTTCTTC. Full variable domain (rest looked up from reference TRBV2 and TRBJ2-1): EPEVTQTPSHQVTQMGQEVILRCVPISNHLYFYWYRQILGQKVEFLVSFYNNEISEKSEIFDDQFSVERPDGSNFTLKIRSTKLEDSAMYFCASTRRGSSYNEQFFGPGTRLTVL.

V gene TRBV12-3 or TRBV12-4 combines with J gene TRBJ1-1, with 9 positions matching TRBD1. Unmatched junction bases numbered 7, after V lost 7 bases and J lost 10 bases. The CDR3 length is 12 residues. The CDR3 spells CASTRTGVGAFF. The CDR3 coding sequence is TGTGCCAGCACCAGGACAGGGGTTGGAGCTTTCTTT.

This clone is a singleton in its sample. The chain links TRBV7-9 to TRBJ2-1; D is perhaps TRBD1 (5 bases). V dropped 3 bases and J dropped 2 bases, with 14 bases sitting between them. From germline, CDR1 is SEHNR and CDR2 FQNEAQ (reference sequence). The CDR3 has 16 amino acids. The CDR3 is CASSFPLTGTYNEQFF. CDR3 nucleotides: TGTGCCAGCAGCTTCCCTCTCACAGGTACCTACAATGAGCAGTTCTTC.

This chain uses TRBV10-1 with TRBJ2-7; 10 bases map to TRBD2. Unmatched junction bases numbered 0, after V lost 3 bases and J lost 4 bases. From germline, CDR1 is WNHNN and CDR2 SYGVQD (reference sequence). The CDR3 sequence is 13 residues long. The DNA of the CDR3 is TGCGCCAGCAGTGAAGCGGGGGGGTACGAGCAGTACTTC. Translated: CASSEAGGYEQYF.

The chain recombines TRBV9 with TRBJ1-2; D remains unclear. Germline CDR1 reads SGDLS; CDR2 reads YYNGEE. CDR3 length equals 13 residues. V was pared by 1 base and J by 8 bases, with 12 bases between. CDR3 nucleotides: TGTGCCAGCAGCGTATTGGAGCAGCAGGGCTACACCTTC. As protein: CASSVLEQQGYTF.

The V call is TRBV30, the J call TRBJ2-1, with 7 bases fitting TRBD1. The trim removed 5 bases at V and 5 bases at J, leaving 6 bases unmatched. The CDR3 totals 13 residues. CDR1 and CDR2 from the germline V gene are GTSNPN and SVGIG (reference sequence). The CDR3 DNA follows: TGTGCCTGGTATGAGGGGGCGGACAATGAGCAGTTCTTC. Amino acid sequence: CAWYEGADNEQFF.

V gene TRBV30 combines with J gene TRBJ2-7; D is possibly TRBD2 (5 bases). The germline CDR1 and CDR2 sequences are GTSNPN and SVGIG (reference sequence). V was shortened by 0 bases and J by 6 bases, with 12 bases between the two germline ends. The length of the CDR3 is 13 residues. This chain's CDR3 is CAWSVYGGGEQYF. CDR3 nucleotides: TGTGCCTGGAGTGTATATGGAGGTGGCGAGCAGTACTTC.

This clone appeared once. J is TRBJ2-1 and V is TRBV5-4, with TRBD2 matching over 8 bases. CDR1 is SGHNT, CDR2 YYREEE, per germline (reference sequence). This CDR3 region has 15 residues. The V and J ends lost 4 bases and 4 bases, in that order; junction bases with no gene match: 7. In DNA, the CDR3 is TGTGCCAGCAGCGCCCGCGGGGGGTATTACAATGAGCAGTTCTTC. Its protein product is CASSARGGYYNEQFF.

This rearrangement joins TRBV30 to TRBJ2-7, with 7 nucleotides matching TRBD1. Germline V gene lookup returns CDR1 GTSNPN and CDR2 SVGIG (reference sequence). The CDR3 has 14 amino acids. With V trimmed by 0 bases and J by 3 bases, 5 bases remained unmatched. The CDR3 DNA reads TGTGCCTGGAGTGTCTGGACAGGAAGCTACGAGCAGTACTTC. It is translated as CAWSVWTGSYEQYF.

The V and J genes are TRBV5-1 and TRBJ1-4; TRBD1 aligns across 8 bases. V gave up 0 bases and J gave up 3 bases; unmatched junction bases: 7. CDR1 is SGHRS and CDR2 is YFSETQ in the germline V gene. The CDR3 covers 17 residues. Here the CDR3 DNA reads TGCGCCAGCAGCTTGGGGTTTCCAGGGGGCGCTAATGAAAAACTGTTTTTT. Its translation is CASSLGFPGGANEKLFF.

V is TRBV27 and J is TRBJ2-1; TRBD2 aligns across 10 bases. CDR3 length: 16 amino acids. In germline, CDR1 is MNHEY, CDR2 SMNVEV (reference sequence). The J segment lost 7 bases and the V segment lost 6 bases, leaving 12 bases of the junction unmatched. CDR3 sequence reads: CASRDPASGRWNEQFF. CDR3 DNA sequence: TGTGCCAGCAGGGACCCTGCTAGCGGGAGATGGAATGAGCAGTTCTTC.

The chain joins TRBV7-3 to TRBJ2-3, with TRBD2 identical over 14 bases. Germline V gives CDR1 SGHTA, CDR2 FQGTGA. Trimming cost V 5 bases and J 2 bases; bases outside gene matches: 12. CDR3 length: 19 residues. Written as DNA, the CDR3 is TGTGCCAGCAGCCATCGGATCAGACTAGCGGGAGGGGTCACAGATACGCAGTATTTT. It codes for CASSHRIRLAGGVTDTQYF.

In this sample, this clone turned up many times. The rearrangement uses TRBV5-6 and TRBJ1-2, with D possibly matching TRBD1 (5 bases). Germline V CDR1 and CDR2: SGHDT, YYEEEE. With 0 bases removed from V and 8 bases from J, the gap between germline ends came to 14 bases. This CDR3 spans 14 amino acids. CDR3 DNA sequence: TGTGCCAGCAGCTTGGGGGGCAGGGAGGACGGCTACACCTTC. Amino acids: CASSLGGREDGYTF.

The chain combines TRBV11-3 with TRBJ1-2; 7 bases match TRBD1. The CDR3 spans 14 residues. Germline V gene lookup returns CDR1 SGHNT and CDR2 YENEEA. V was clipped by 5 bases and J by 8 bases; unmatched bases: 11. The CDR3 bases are TGTGCCAGCAGCCTATTTGGGGACAGCATGGGCTACACCTTC. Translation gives CASSLFGDSMGYTF. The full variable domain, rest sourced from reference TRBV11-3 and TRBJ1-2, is EAGVVQSPRYKIIEKKQPVAFWCNPISGHNTLYWYLQNLGQGPELLIRYENEEAVDDSQLPKDRFSAERLKGVDSTLKIQPAELGDSAVYLCASSLFGDSMGYTFGSGTRLTVV.